Presented here are 5 T cell receptor beta chains from one specimen sequenced in a study of blood T cell repertoires in COVID-19. Only in-frame clones appear in the TCRdb table, and some are missing; sequencing was by immunoSEQ multiplex PCR. The repertoire includes 150,000 to 200,000 clones, about 93% of them detected once, and about 4.5% sits in the top ten. The sample consisted of peripheral blood. The receptors stem from a woman in her forties or fifties with acute or convalescent COVID-19.

The V gene is TRBV19, the J gene TRBJ1-2; weak D call: TRBD1 (5 bases). CDR1 and CDR2 from the germline V gene are LNHDA and SQIVND (reference sequence). The CDR3 runs 14 residues. Trimming cost V 8 bases and J 3 bases, with 16 bases left between them. CDR3 nucleotides: TGTGCCAGTTGTACGCCGGGGGTCCACTATGGCTACACCTTC. This translates into CASCTPGVHYGYTF.

This chain uses TRBV19 with TRBJ1-2; D unclear. V was pared by 4 bases and J by 6 bases, with 9 bases between. Germline V gene lookup returns CDR1 LNHDA and CDR2 SQIVND (reference sequence). The CDR3 spans 12 residues. CDR3: CASSKAGDGYTF. The CDR3 DNA sequence: TGTGCCAGTAGTAAAGCGGGCGATGGCTACACCTTC.

The V gene is TRBV5-6, the J gene TRBJ1-2, with 9 bases matching TRBD1. After removal of 0 bases from V and 5 bases from J, the junction contained 11 bases not matched to a gene. This CDR3 has 17 residues. Germline V lookup: CDR1 SGHDT, CDR2 YYEEEE. The CDR3 DNA is TGTGCCAGCAGCTTGGAGGGGACAGGGACGTCTTTTTATGGCTACACCTTC. Amino acid sequence: CASSLEGTGTSFYGYTF.

This clone has a single count. The rearrangement uses TRBV7-9 and TRBJ1-1, with D unresolved. The CDR3 has 13 residues. Per the germline V gene, CDR1 is SEHNR and CDR2 is FQNEAQ (reference sequence). V lost 8 bases and J 0 bases, leaving 10 bases between the germline ends. The CDR3 sequence: CASSNRVNTEAFF. CDR3 bases: TGTGCCAGCTCCAACCGCGTGAACACTGAAGCTTTCTTT.

The chain couples TRBV18 to TRBJ1-1; 10 bases fit TRBD1. Germline assignment: CDR1 KGHSH and CDR2 LQKENI. V lost 6 bases and J lost 4; bases outside the gene matches: 5. CDR3 size: 14 residues. The CDR3 nucleotides are TGTGCCAGCTCCCAAGGACAGGGGGTCACTGAAGCTTTCTTT. Amino acids: CASSQGQGVTEAFF.